Shown below are 18 T cell receptor beta chains from a single sample sequenced in a study of T cell responses to AZD1222 COVID-19 vaccine. Using immunoSEQ multiplex PCR, the repertoire was profiled, and TCRdb retains in-frame clones only, with some absent. The table lists about 86,000 clones, about 78% of them singletons, with roughly 21% in the top ten. Material: peripheral blood, obtained on day 0 of AZD1222 vaccination. The receptors stem from an adult in good health.

The chain couples TRBV5-1 to TRBJ1-3; TRBD1 is a possible D gene (5 bases). CDR3 size: 15 residues. Trimming stripped 2 bases from V and 4 bases from J, with 13 bases between. Looked up from germline, CDR1 is SGHRS and CDR2 is YFSETQ. CDR3 loop: CASSFGTPGGNTIYF. The CDR3 region has the DNA TGCGCCAGCAGCTTCGGGACCCCGGGCGGAAACACCATATATTTT.

Only one count was recorded for this clone. V is TRBV6-5 and J is TRBJ1-5; unclear D gene. From germline, CDR1 is MNHEY and CDR2 SVGAGI. Trimming cost V 7 bases and J 7 bases, with 11 bases left between them. CDR3 size: 12 residues. CDR3 coding DNA: TGTGCCAGCACCGACGGACGGCAGCCCCAGCATTTT. Protein product: CASTDGRQPQHF.

This clone is deemed medium-sized. V usage is TRBV5-4 and J usage is TRBJ1-2, with D perhaps TRBD1 (5 bases). The CDR3 sequence is 12 residues long. CDR1 is SGHNT and CDR2 is YYREEE in the germline V gene (reference sequence). The V and J ends lost 4 bases and 6 bases respectively, with 10 bases between them. The chain's CDR3 is CASSRQGDGYTF. For the CDR3, the DNA is TGTGCCAGCAGCCGGCAGGGTGATGGCTACACCTTC.

This chain connects TRBV14 to TRBJ1-4; 8 bases align to TRBD1. V lost 4 bases, J lost 8 bases, and 3 bases stayed unmatched. Germline V gives CDR1 SGHDN, CDR2 FVKESK. CDR3 length: 13 residues. CDR3 nucleotides: TGTGCCAGCAGCCGACAGGGGAACGAAAAACTGTTTTTT. It is translated as CASSRQGNEKLFF.

In DNA, the CDR3 is TGCGCCAGCAGCTTGGTCGGAAACGAGCAGTACTTC. This gives the protein CASSLVGNEQYF. The chain combines TRBV5-1 with TRBJ2-7; D uncertain. The ends were cut back, 0 bases at V and 5 bases at J, with 6 bases in the middle. The CDR3 length is 12 residues. Germline assignment: CDR1 SGHRS and CDR2 YFSETQ.

Only a few counts were recorded for this clone. The genes are TRBV27 and TRBJ2-5; D call uncertain. This CDR3 contains 14 residues. Germline CDR1 is MNHEY and CDR2 is SMNVEV (reference sequence). V was shortened by 4 bases and J by 4 bases, with 13 bases between the two germline ends. CDR3 nucleotide sequence: TGTGCCAGCAGTTCCCATAATCCTCCAGAGACCCAGTACTTC. Its protein is CASSSHNPPETQYF.

The chain has TRBV14 and TRBJ2-7; the D is unclear. The CDR3 extends over 15 amino acids. Looked up from germline, CDR1 is SGHDN and CDR2 is FVKESK. Deletions cut 3 bases from V and 3 bases from J, with 15 bases between. CDR3 sequence (DNA): TGTGCCAGCAGCCAGAAAGGAGCAGCCTTCTACGAGCAGTACTTC. Amino acids: CASSQKGAAFYEQYF. The entire variable domain, with the rest obtained from reference TRBV14 and TRBJ2-7, is as follows: EAGVTQFPSHSVIEKGQTVTLRCDPISGHDNLYWYRRVMGKEIKFLLHFVKESKQDESGMPNNRFLAERTGGTYSTLKVQPAELEDSGVYFCASSQKGAAFYEQYFGPGTRLTVT.

The rearrangement joins TRBV5-1 to TRBJ1-2; 9 bases match TRBD1. This CDR3 contains 15 residues. Trimming took 3 bases from V and 4 from J; bases not matched to a gene: 7. Germline V CDR1 and CDR2: SGHRS, YFSETQ. CDR3 in DNA: TGCGCCAGCAGCTCCACAGGGGGCAGTACCTATGGCTACACCTTC. Amino acids: CASSSTGGSTYGYTF.

This rearrangement joins TRBV7-2 to TRBJ2-5; D not certain. CDR1 and CDR2 (germline): SGHTA, FQGNSA. The ends were cut back, 1 base at V and 1 base at J, with 13 bases in the middle. The CDR3 runs to 16 residues. CDR3 DNA sequence: TGTGCCAGCAGCTTAGGTATTCTGACGTCCCAAGAGACCCAGTACTTC. Protein product: CASSLGILTSQETQYF.

This clone has just a few counts. This sequence joins TRBV19 and TRBJ1-2, with D possibly TRBD1 on 5 matching bases. The V gene's germline CDR1 is LNHDA and CDR2 SQIVND (reference sequence). The ends were cut back, 5 bases at V and 3 bases at J, with 13 bases in the middle. There are 14 residues in the CDR3. The CDR3 loop is CASSRSGRHYGYTF. The CDR3 nucleotides read TGTGCCAGTAGTCGGTCAGGGAGGCACTATGGCTACACCTTC.

The gene calls are TRBV11-2 and TRBJ2-1; D is undetermined. Trimming removed 1 base from V and 12 bases from J, with 7 bases in between. Germline V CDR1 and CDR2: SGHAT, FQNNGV. CDR3 length: 11 amino acids. In DNA, the CDR3 is TGTGCCAGCAGCTTAGTCAATCGGCAGTTCTTC. Its protein product is CASSLVNRQFF. The whole variable domain, filled in from reference TRBV11-2 and TRBJ2-1, reads EAGVAQSPRYKIIEKRQSVAFWCNPISGHATLYWYQQILGQGPKLLIQFQNNGVVDDSQLPKDRFSAERLKGVDSTLKIQPAKLEDSAVYLCASSLVNRQFFGPGTRLTVL.

This rearrangement joins TRBV3-1 (or the pseudogene TRBV3-2) to TRBJ1-1; D remains ambiguous. Germline V gene lookup returns CDR1 LGHDT and CDR2 YNNKEL (reference sequence). The CDR3 has 13 residues. Between the trimmed V and J ends, which lost 2 bases and 1 base, there was a span of 5 bases. CDR3 sequence reads: CASSQSQNTEAFF. DNA for the CDR3: TGTGCCAGCAGCCAATCGCAGAACACTGAAGCTTTCTTT.

J is TRBJ1-3 and V is TRBV4-3, with no clear D. Per the germline V gene, CDR1 is LGHNA and CDR2 is YSLEER. V lost 2 bases to trimming and J lost 0 bases, with 11 bases between them. This CDR3 has 16 residues. The CDR3 DNA sequence: TGCGCCAGCAGCCAATCCATTCAGCGCTCTGGAAACACCATATATTTT. Encoded protein: CASSQSIQRSGNTIYF.

The chain has TRBV19 and TRBJ2-3; D not certain. With 8 bases removed from V and 1 base from J, the gap between germline ends came to 10 bases. The CDR3 extends over 13 amino acids. In germline, CDR1 is LNHDA, CDR2 SQIVND (reference sequence). In nucleotides, the CDR3 is TGTGCCAGTCGGTTTAAGGGCACAGATACGCAGTATTTT. Amino acid sequence: CASRFKGTDTQYF. The full variable domain, its missing parts supplied by reference TRBV19 and TRBJ2-3, is DGGITQSPKYLFRKEGQNVTLSCEQNLNHDAMYWYRQDPGQGLRLIYYSQIVNDFQKGDIAEGYSVSREKKESFPLTVTSAQKNPTAFYLCASRFKGTDTQYFGPGTRLTVL.

The chain couples TRBV2 to TRBJ2-3, with D uncertain. Trimming left V 4 bases short and J 1 base short, with 24 bases between. Germline-derived CDR1 and CDR2 are SNHLY and FYNNEI. This CDR3 is 19 amino acids long. The CDR3, as DNA: TGTGCCAGCAGTGCCGGGTATGACAAATACTTCGCTGGCACAGATACGCAGTATTTT. Protein product: CASSAGYDKYFAGTDTQYF.

This clone was recorded once. The V gene is TRBV27, the J gene TRBJ2-1; TRBD2 matches 9 bases. Germline-derived CDR1 and CDR2 are MNHEY and SMNVEV (reference sequence). V was pared by 2 bases and J by 5 bases, with 4 bases of the junction left unmatched. The CDR3 covers 15 residues. For the CDR3, the DNA is TGTGCCAGCAGTTTAGTTGCGGGAGGGAACAATGAGCAGTTCTTC. The encoded protein is CASSLVAGGNNEQFF.

The V and J genes are TRBV19 and TRBJ1-2, with D unclear. CDR3 length equals 16 residues. Trimming took 3 bases from V and 9 from J, leaving 23 bases between them. Germline assignment: CDR1 LNHDA and CDR2 SQIVND (reference sequence). The DNA of the CDR3 is TGTGCCAGTAGTATGGTTACCCCTGGATCGTTTGTGAGCTACACCTTC. Residues: CASSMVTPGSFVSYTF.

V is TRBV11-1 and J is TRBJ2-2; D unclear. Per germline, CDR1 SGHAT and CDR2 FQDESV (reference sequence). The CDR3 runs 13 residues. Trimming cost V 0 bases and J 6 bases, with 5 bases left between them. The CDR3 loop is CASSLAPPGELFF. CDR3 sequence (DNA): TGTGCCAGCAGCTTAGCCCCCCCCGGGGAGCTGTTTTTT.